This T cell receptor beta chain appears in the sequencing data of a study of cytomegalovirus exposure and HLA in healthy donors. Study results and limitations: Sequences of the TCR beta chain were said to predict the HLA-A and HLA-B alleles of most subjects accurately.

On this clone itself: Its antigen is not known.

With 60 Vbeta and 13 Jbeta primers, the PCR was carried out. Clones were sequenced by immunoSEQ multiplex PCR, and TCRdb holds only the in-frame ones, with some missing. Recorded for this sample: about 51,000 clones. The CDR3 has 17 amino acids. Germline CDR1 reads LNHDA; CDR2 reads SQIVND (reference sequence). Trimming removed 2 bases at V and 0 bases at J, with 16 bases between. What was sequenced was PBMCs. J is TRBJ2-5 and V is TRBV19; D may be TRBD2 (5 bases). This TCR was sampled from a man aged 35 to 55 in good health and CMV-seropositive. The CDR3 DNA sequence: TGTGCCAGTAGTATATTTCCCGGGGTTTCGTACCAAGAGACCCAGTACTTC. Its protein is CASSIFPGVSYQETQYF.